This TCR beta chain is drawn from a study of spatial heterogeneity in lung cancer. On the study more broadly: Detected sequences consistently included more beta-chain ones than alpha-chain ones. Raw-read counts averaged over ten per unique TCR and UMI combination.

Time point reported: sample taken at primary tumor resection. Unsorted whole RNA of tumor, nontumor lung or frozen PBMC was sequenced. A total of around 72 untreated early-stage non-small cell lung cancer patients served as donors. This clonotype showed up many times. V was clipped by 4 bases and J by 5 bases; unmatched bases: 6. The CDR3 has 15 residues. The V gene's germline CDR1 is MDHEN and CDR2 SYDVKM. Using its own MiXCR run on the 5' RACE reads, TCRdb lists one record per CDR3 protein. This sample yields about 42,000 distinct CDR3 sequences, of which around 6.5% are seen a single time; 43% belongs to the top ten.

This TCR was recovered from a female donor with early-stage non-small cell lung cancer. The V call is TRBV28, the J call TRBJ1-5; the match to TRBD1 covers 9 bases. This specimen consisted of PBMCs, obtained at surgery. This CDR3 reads CASSSSGTGYQPQHF. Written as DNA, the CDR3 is TGTGCCAGCAGTTCTTCCGGGACAGGGTATCAGCCCCAGCATTTT.